This T cell receptor (beta chain) was found in a study of tissue T cells after allogeneic stem cell transplantation. V was shortened by 1 base and J by 0 bases, with 5 bases between the two germline ends. Looked up from germline, CDR1 is NNHDY and CDR2 is SYVADS. The CDR3 length is 15 residues. As for this clone: The antigen remains unidentified. Mouse gene names and germline throughout. The read stops 1 residue short of the end of the CDR3; the missing end is completed from the germline J gene.

Overall study results and limits: Across patients, clones rarely overlapped, yet motif clusters were shared tissue-specifically.

Some clones are missing from TCRdb's copy, which holds only in-frame ones; the method was immunoSEQ multiplex PCR. The data show 17,000 or so clones, with under 80% seen just once and 0.85% to 0.95% held by the top ten. The sequencing input was spleen. The chain joins TRBV13-3 to TRBJ1-6; D unresolved. TRBJ1-6 is assigned to the ORF class and has an uncertain function. The receptor's source is a female BALB/c mouse in good health. Strain haplotype at MHC: H2-d. The sequenced part of the CDR3 DNA is TGTGCCAGCAGTGATTTCAATTCCTATAATTCGCCCCTCTAC. This translates into CASSDFNSYNSPLY. The complete CDR3 sequence is CASSDFNSYNSPLYF.